This TCR beta chain is from a study of T-cell memory formation after mild COVID-19. From germline, CDR1 is MNHNS and CDR2 SASEGT. The CDR3 covers 13 residues. Trimming removed 2 bases from V and 4 bases from J, with 8 bases in between. TCRdb recomputed calls from the 5' RACE reads with MiXCR, one row per CDR3 protein. The sample holds about 430,000 distinct CDR3 sequences; more than 15% are singletons and the top ten take 20% to 25%. This TCR derives from a man younger than 35 who had mild COVID-19 (a few samples of this study predate the infection). Cell type and time point are not known. Sequencing used PBMCs or a T cell subset sorted from them (not recorded which). The chain combines TRBV6-1 with TRBJ1-2; the D is unclear. The CDR3 here is CASSESGGYGYTF. CDR3 in DNA: TGTGCCAGCAGTGAATCAGGCGGCTATGGCTACACCTTC.